This passage covers 9 T cell receptor beta chains from one sample sequenced in a study of blood T cell repertoires in COVID-19. The assay was immunoSEQ multiplex PCR, and TCRdb's table has in-frame clones only and misses some. Seen here are around 230,000 clones, about nine tenths observed once, and the top ten hold over 3%. Sequencing was performed on PBMCs or T cells enriched from blood (not recorded which). These receptors came from a woman aged 40 to 50 with acute COVID-19.

The rearrangement links TRBV5-1 to TRBJ2-7; 10 nucleotides agree with TRBD1. From germline, CDR1 is SGHRS and CDR2 YFSETQ. The CDR3 has 15 amino acids. V lost 3 bases, J lost 5 bases, and 8 bases stayed unmatched. CDR3 sequence: CASSSQGQGSHEQYF. CDR3 in DNA: TGCGCCAGCAGCTCTCAGGGACAGGGGTCCCACGAGCAGTACTTC. The variable domain in full, completed from reference TRBV5-1 and TRBJ2-7, reads KAGVTQTPRYLIKTRGQQVTLSCSPISGHRSVSWYQQTPGQGLQFLFEYFSETQRNKGNFPGRFSGRQFSNSRSEMNVSTLELGDSALYLCASSSQGQGSHEQYFGPGTRLTVT.

The chain joins TRBV9 to TRBJ1-1, with D unclear. The CDR3 has 13 amino acids. The V end was cut by 0 bases, the J end by 2 bases, with 5 bases between. CDR1 SGDLS and CDR2 YYNGEE come from the germline V gene. The CDR3 DNA sequence: TGTGCCAGCAGCGTAGCGGTTAACACTGAAGCTTTCTTT. Translation gives CASSVAVNTEAFF.

This clone was detected only once. This sequence joins TRBV12-3 or TRBV12-4 and TRBJ1-2; no clear D gene. V was cut by 5 bases and J by 0 bases, with 7 bases left in between. The CDR3 consists of 13 residues. The chain's CDR3 is CASSVIANYGYTF. CDR3 bases: TGTGCCAGCAGTGTAATAGCTAACTATGGCTACACCTTC.

CDR3 DNA sequence: TGTGCCAGCAGCCCAAACCCGGGACAGGGAATGCGGTGGGGCACTGAAGCTTTCTTT. The encoded protein is CASSPNPGQGMRWGTEAFF. The rearrangement links TRBV5-4 to TRBJ1-1; 9 bases match TRBD1. V shed 4 bases and J 4 bases; nucleotides not matched to a gene: 20. CDR3 length: 19 residues. Germline V gene lookup returns CDR1 SGHNT and CDR2 YYREEE (reference sequence).

This clone was recorded only once. This chain links TRBV19 with TRBJ1-2; the D gene is possibly TRBD1 (6 bases). V lost 7 bases, J lost 8 bases, and 20 bases lay in between. Germline CDR1 LNHDA, CDR2 SQIVND (reference sequence). This CDR3 contains 14 residues. The CDR3 sequence: CASKLRDILSGYTF. The CDR3 coding sequence is TGTGCCAGTAAACTCCGGGACATCTTAAGCGGCTACACCTTC.

The rearrangement uses TRBV6-5 and TRBJ1-6; 9 bases are a match to TRBD1. Germline V gene sequence: CDR1 MNHEY, CDR2 SVGAGI. V was pared by 2 bases and J by 6 bases, with 5 bases of the junction left unmatched. This CDR3 spans 16 amino acids. The CDR3, as DNA: TGTGCCAGCAGTTACGACCGGACAGGGGTTAATTCACCCCTCCACTTT. Translation gives CASSYDRTGVNSPLHF.

This chain connects TRBV10-3 to TRBJ2-2; the match to TRBD1 covers 7 bases. The CDR3 runs to 14 residues. Germline V gives CDR1 ENHRY, CDR2 SYGVKD. Trimming at V came to 4 bases and at J to 7 bases, leaving 6 bases not matched to a gene. CDR3 DNA: TGTGCCATCAGTGGGGAAGGGGGCGTCGGGGAGCTGTTTTTT. Residues: CAISGEGGVGELFF.

Points on this clone: In the same sample, other DNA sequences code for this CDR3. The chain has TRBV7-3 and TRBJ1-2; 7 nucleotides align to TRBD1. Germline-derived CDR1 and CDR2 are SGHTA and FQGTGA. The J segment lost 4 bases and the V segment lost 5 bases, leaving 4 bases of the junction unmatched. This CDR3 is 13 amino acids long. CDR3: CASSLGGTYGYTF. The CDR3 DNA is TGTGCCAGCAGCCTAGGGGGCACCTATGGCTACACCTTC.

This clone was observed a handful of times. V is TRBV2 and J is TRBJ1-4; 8 bases are a match to TRBD1. The V segment lost 5 bases and the J segment 7 bases; nucleotides outside the gene matches: 9. This CDR3 is 15 amino acids long. Germline assignment: CDR1 SNHLY and CDR2 FYNNEI. CDR3 coding DNA: TGTGCCAGCAGTCCGACCGACAGGGGAGGTGAAAAACTGTTTTTT. Translation: CASSPTDRGGEKLFF.